The sequence of this T cell receptor beta chain was determined in a study of early T cells in non-severe SARS-CoV-2 infection. Study-level information: From unsorted whole blood, bulk RNA was sequenced, and the chains remained unpaired.

This CDR3 contains 15 residues. Trimming cost V 0 bases and J 1 base, with 10 bases left between them. CDR1 is SGHRS, CDR2 YFSETQ, per germline. This clonotype appeared a few times. Its antigen is currently unknown. Broader study findings: Anti-spike CD8 responses were favored by VDJdb matching, which missed private and CD4 specificities.

Individual cDNA molecules were tagged with unique molecular identifiers, the study reported. MiXCR was run by TCRdb on the 5' RACE reads, yielding one entry per CDR3 protein. Of some 87,000 distinct CDR3 sequences listed, roughly an eighth are singletons. The TCR was taken from an adult who was a healthcare worker with PCR-confirmed SARS-CoV-2 infection or an uninfected control (not recorded which). V is TRBV5-1 and J is TRBJ1-1; D unclear. Material: whole blood. CDR3 DNA sequence: TGCGCCAGCAGCTTGGTCGGCCCTACGAACACTGAAGCTTTCTTT. This codes for CASSLVGPTNTEAFF.